Each of the 21 T cell receptor beta chains below was sequenced from the same sample in a study of blood T cell repertoires in COVID-19. Sequencing used immunoSEQ multiplex PCR; TCRdb keeps in-frame clones, though not all of them. This table holds around 230,000 clones, roughly 86% found once. The source material was PBMCs or T cells enriched from blood (not recorded which). The receptors shown here come from a man in his late teens or twenties with acute COVID-19.

The chain joins TRBV28 to TRBJ2-1; 9 bases align to TRBD2. Germline assignment: CDR1 MDHEN and CDR2 SYDVKM. J gave up 5 bases and V 4 bases, and 9 bases lay outside the gene matches. This CDR3 is built from 16 residues. CDR3 region: CASSSRLAGNHNEQFF. The CDR3 region has the DNA TGTGCCAGCAGTTCTAGGCTAGCGGGGAACCACAATGAGCAGTTCTTC.

The V gene is TRBV10-3, the J gene TRBJ1-3; D remains unclear. With 0 bases removed from V and 0 bases from J, the gap between germline ends came to 6 bases. The CDR3 length is 15 residues. In germline, CDR1 is ENHRY, CDR2 SYGVKD. The CDR3 reads CAISESSSSGNTIYF. The CDR3, as DNA: TGTGCCATCAGTGAGTCATCTAGCTCTGGAAACACCATATATTTT.

The CDR3 region is CASSRLAREAGPPVF. CDR3 bases: TGTGCCAGCAGCCGGTTGGCGCGGGAGGCGGGTCCCCCGGTCTTC. The chain joins TRBV21-1 to TRBJ2-1; no check of the table's D call, TRBD2, against the DNA was made. TRBV21-1 is recorded as a pseudogene. This CDR3 comprises 15 residues.

The CDR3 loop reads CASSWGGRFVGKNTEAFF. The CDR3 DNA reads as TGTGCCAGCAGTTGGGGCGGTCGCTTTGTAGGAAAGAACACTGAAGCTTTCTTT. The chain joins TRBV28 to TRBJ1-1; a weak D match, TRBD1 (5 bases). V lost 4 bases and J 1 base, leaving 22 bases between the germline ends. CDR3 size: 18 residues. The germline gives CDR1 MDHEN, CDR2 SYDVKM. Full variable domain (remainder filled in from reference TRBV28 and TRBJ1-1): DVKVTQSSRYLVKRTGEKVFLECVQDMDHENMFWYRQDPGLGLRLIYFSYDVKMKEKGDIPEGYSVSREKKERFSLILESASTNQTSMYLCASSWGGRFVGKNTEAFFGQGTRLTVV.

The chain recombines TRBV9 with TRBJ2-2, with D maybe TRBD2 (6 bases). Germline CDR1 SGDLS, CDR2 YYNGEE. Trimming pared 3 bases from V and 1 base from J, leaving 16 bases between. There are 17 residues in the CDR3. The CDR3, as DNA: TGTGCCAGCAGCGCCCCCTGGCGGGATGGGAACACCGGGGAGCTGTTTTTT. This gives the protein CASSAPWRDGNTGELFF.

The chain recombines TRBV25-1 with TRBJ2-3; 10 bases agree with TRBD2. V was clipped by 5 bases and J by 0 bases; unmatched bases: 8. Germline V lookup: CDR1 MGHDK, CDR2 SYGVNS. CDR3 length equals 17 residues. The CDR3 reads CASSHSWTSGSTDTQYF. The CDR3 DNA reads as TGTGCCAGCAGTCACTCATGGACTAGCGGTAGCACAGATACGCAGTATTTT. The variable domain in full, with the rest retrieved from reference TRBV25-1 and TRBJ2-3, is EADIYQTPRYLVIGTGKKITLECSQTMGHDKMYWYQQDPGMELHLIHYSYGVNSTEKGDLSSESTVSRIRTEHFPLTLESARPSHTSQYLCASSHSWTSGSTDTQYFGPGTRLTVL.

The chain combines TRBV30 with TRBJ1-5; the D is unclear. Germline V CDR1 and CDR2: GTSNPN, SVGIG (reference sequence). The CDR3 is 12 amino acids. With 5 bases removed from V and 4 bases from J, the gap between germline ends came to 9 bases. CDR3 sequence (DNA): TGTGCCTGGGAAACGGGGAATCAGCCCCAGCATTTT. Translating it yields CAWETGNQPQHF.

The chain uses TRBV30 and TRBJ1-2; perhaps TRBD1 as D (5 bases). CDR1 and CDR2 (germline): GTSNPN, SVGIG (reference sequence). CDR3 length equals 11 residues. V dropped 7 bases and J dropped 2 bases, with 8 bases sitting between them. CDR3 nucleotide sequence: TGTGCCTTGACAGAGAACTATGGCTACACCTTC. The encoded protein is CALTENYGYTF. Based on the CDR3 plus reference TRBV30 and TRBJ1-2, the full variable domain is SQTIHQWPATLVQPVGSPLSLECTVEGTSNPNLYWYRQAAGRGLQLLFYSVGIGQISSEVPQNLSASRPQDRQFILSSKKLLLSDSGFYLCALTENYGYTFGSGTRLTVV.

The rearrangement uses TRBV28 and TRBJ1-1; tentative D call: TRBD1 (6 bases). Deletions cut 6 bases from V and 3 bases from J, with 11 bases between. This CDR3 is built from 13 residues. Germline assignment: CDR1 MDHEN and CDR2 SYDVKM. DNA for the CDR3: TGTGCCAGCAGACTCACAGGGTACACTGAAGCTTTCTTT. Its translation is CASRLTGYTEAFF.

This clone was seen only a few times. This sequence joins TRBV10-3 and TRBJ1-3, with D possibly being TRBD1 (6 bases). This CDR3 is built from 15 residues. Trimming took 6 bases from V and 4 from J, leaving 16 bases between them. Germline values: CDR1 ENHRY, CDR2 SYGVKD. DNA of the CDR3: TGTGCCATCAGCGACGTGGACAGCCGAGGAAACACCATATATTTT. Amino acids: CAISDVDSRGNTIYF.

The CDR3: CASTLGGSGTDTQYF. DNA of the CDR3: TGTGCCAGCACGCTGGGGGGTAGCGGAACAGATACGCAGTATTTT. The chain carries TRBV5-5 and TRBJ2-3; D is possibly TRBD2 (6 bases). The CDR3 runs 15 residues. With 6 bases removed from V and 3 bases from J, the gap between germline ends came to 17 bases. Germline assignment: CDR1 SGHKS and CDR2 YYEKEE (reference sequence).

Only one count was recorded for this clone. The chain recombines TRBV24-1 with TRBJ1-1; TRBD1 matches 7 bases. The CDR3 sequence is 15 residues long. Germline-derived CDR1 and CDR2 are KGHDR and SFDVKD. The junction had 11 bases not matched to a gene; V was cut back by 7 bases and J by 4 bases. CDR3 loop: CATRGTASEGTEAFF. The CDR3 nucleotides are TGTGCCACCAGGGGGACAGCCTCCGAGGGCACTGAAGCTTTCTTT.

The chain links TRBV4-2 to TRBJ2-5; D is perhaps TRBD2 (6 bases). Trimming took 4 bases from V and 4 from J, leaving 13 bases between them. CDR1 and CDR2 from the germline V gene are LGHNA and YNFKEQ. The CDR3 loop spans 14 amino acids. The CDR3 sequence is CASSRRGRGETQYF. CDR3 in DNA: TGTGCCAGCAGCCGGAGGGGACGGGGAGAGACCCAGTACTTC.

The chain couples TRBV27 to TRBJ2-1; D is possibly TRBD2 (5 bases). This CDR3 is 15 amino acids long. V gave up 5 bases and J gave up 3 bases, with 14 bases separating them. From germline, CDR1 is MNHEY and CDR2 SMNVEV (reference sequence). CDR3 protein: CASSPDGSGYNEQFF. The CDR3 nucleotides are TGTGCCAGCAGTCCTGACGGAAGCGGCTACAATGAGCAGTTCTTC.

The J gene is TRBJ2-3, the V gene TRBV11-2, with 9 bases fitting TRBD2. CDR1 SGHAT and CDR2 FQNNGV come from the germline V gene. The CDR3 has 16 residues. With V trimmed by 1 base and J by 4 bases, 6 bases remained unmatched. CDR3 sequence (DNA): TGTGCCAGCAGCTTAGTCGTGCGGGAGGGCGCAGATACGCAGTATTTT. Translation gives CASSLVVREGADTQYF. The whole variable domain, filled in from reference TRBV11-2 and TRBJ2-3, reads EAGVAQSPRYKIIEKRQSVAFWCNPISGHATLYWYQQILGQGPKLLIQFQNNGVVDDSQLPKDRFSAERLKGVDSTLKIQPAKLEDSAVYLCASSLVVREGADTQYFGPGTRLTVL.

This chain joins TRBV3-1 (or the pseudogene TRBV3-2) and TRBJ1-4; 8 positions match TRBD1. The V segment lost 0 bases and the J segment 7 bases; nucleotides outside the gene matches: 10. This CDR3 has 17 amino acids. CDR1 and CDR2 (germline): LGHDT, YNNKEL (reference sequence). The CDR3 nucleotides read TGTGCCAGCAGCCAAGATCTGCAGGGGGCAAGGAGTGAAAAACTGTTTTTT. This gives the protein CASSQDLQGARSEKLFF.

This chain uses TRBV3-1 (or the pseudogene TRBV3-2) with TRBJ1-1; the D is unclear. The CDR3 length is 15 residues. Trimming stripped 0 bases from V and 1 base from J, with 9 bases between. Germline assignment: CDR1 LGHDT and CDR2 YNNKEL (reference sequence). The CDR3 coding sequence is TGTGCCAGCAGCCAAGATTCGGCGGGGAACACTGAAGCTTTCTTT. It codes for CASSQDSAGNTEAFF.

This clone has a single count. The chain couples TRBV28 to TRBJ1-2; D is possibly TRBD1 (6 bases). The germline V and J ends were trimmed by 1 base and 3 bases, with 12 bases remaining between them. CDR1 is MDHEN, CDR2 SYDVKM, per germline. The CDR3 is 15 residues long. CDR3 in amino acids: CASSLFRGADYGYTF. In DNA form, the CDR3 reads TGTGCCAGCAGTTTATTTCGGGGGGCGGACTATGGCTACACCTTC.

The rearrangement links TRBV12-5 to TRBJ2-5, with 8 bases aligning to TRBD1. The V and J ends lost 5 bases and 5 bases, in that order; junction bases with no gene match: 10. The CDR3 runs to 15 residues. The germline gives CDR1 LGHNT, CDR2 FRNRAP. The CDR3 is CASGTNQGAKETQYF. Written as DNA, the CDR3 is TGTGCTAGTGGTACGAATCAGGGGGCGAAGGAGACCCAGTACTTC.

This rearrangement joins TRBV7-9 to TRBJ1-1; TRBD1 is a possible D gene (6 bases). V was clipped by 2 bases and J by 3 bases, with 10 bases between them. Germline CDR1 is SEHNR and CDR2 is FQNEAQ (reference sequence). This CDR3 has 14 amino acids. CDR3 sequence (DNA): TGTGCCAGCAGCTTATGGGCAGGGGACACTGAAGCTTTCTTT. Its translation is CASSLWAGDTEAFF.

This rearrangement joins TRBV28 to TRBJ1-2; a possible D gene is TRBD1 (6 bases). The V end was cut by 6 bases, the J end by 4 bases, with 15 bases between. The CDR3 extends over 14 amino acids. The V gene's germline CDR1 is MDHEN and CDR2 SYDVKM. This CDR3 reads CASSGGGDAYGYTF. CDR3 sequence (DNA): TGTGCCAGCAGCGGCGGGGGCGACGCCTATGGCTACACCTTC.